This paragraph reports one T cell receptor (beta chain). The antigen is unknown. The germline V gene encodes CDR1 MNHEY and CDR2 SVGAGI. The CDR3 extends over 15 amino acids. Only the protein sequence is given. These data are taken from a study of synovial regulatory T cells in juvenile arthritis. Study information: Treatments: a few naive, several methotrexate, one methotrexate plus infliximab, one unknown. Study-wide findings and caveats: Blood Treg cells that were inflammation-associated showed lower TCR diversity than other blood Treg cells.

Libraries were prepared by immunoSEQ multiplex PCR; TCRdb keeps only in-frame clonotypes and omits some of them. This sample's table has approximately 10,000 clones. The chain uses TRBV6-5 and TRBJ2-7. Material: Treg cells from blood. Subset described: HLA-DR+ inflammation-associated blood Treg cells. This TCR came from a donor aged 2-30 years with juvenile idiopathic arthritis. Here the CDR3 reads CASSYGSRAAYEQYF.